The T cell receptor (beta chain) under discussion was sequenced for a study of T cells expressing NK-cell markers. The germline gives CDR1 MDHEN, CDR2 SYDVKM. CDR3 size: 16 residues. For each CDR3 protein, TCRdb gives one entry from its re-call of the 5' RACE reads, without DNA. In total, the table holds roughly 150,000 distinct CDR3 sequences. V and J are TRBV28 and TRBJ1-2. Sequencing was done on a sample of blood T cells: a sorted CD56 or NKG2C T cell subset, CD4+ or CD8+ T cells, or bulk PBMC T cells (not recorded which). The clonotype comes from a man aged 18-69 years in good health. Here the CDR3 reads CASSYLTAYGDYGYTF.